Following are 17 T cell receptor beta chains from one sample sequenced in a study of STAT5B mutations in CD4+ large granular lymphocyte leukemia. Sequenced by immunoSEQ multiplex PCR; TCRdb stores in-frame clones only, minus some. The sample carries 40,000 to 45,000 clones, 80% to 90% recorded once. The specimen was CD4+ T cells from blood buffy coats. Every receptor here comes from a human donor in good health.

The chain is built from TRBV19 and TRBJ1-1; TRBD1 is a possible D gene (6 bases). CDR1 is LNHDA, CDR2 SQIVND, per germline (reference sequence). With 5 bases removed from V and 0 bases from J, the gap between germline ends came to 16 bases. This CDR3 region has 16 residues. Here the CDR3 DNA reads TGTGCCAGTAGTCCCAAAGGACAGCTCTTGAACACTGAAGCTTTCTTT. This codes for CASSPKGQLLNTEAFF. Using reference TRBV19 and TRBJ1-1 for the parts outside the CDR3, the full variable domain is DGGITQSPKYLFRKEGQNVTLSCEQNLNHDAMYWYRQDPGQGLRLIYYSQIVNDFQKGDIAEGYSVSREKKESFPLTVTSAQKNPTAFYLCASSPKGQLLNTEAFFGQGTRLTVV.

This chain links TRBV6-1 with TRBJ2-1, with 11 bases aligning to TRBD2. The V gene's germline CDR1 is MNHNS and CDR2 SASEGT. With V trimmed by 0 bases and J by 2 bases, 3 bases remained unmatched. The CDR3 is 17 amino acids. CDR3 sequence reads: CASSEALAGGPYNEQFF. The CDR3, as DNA: TGTGCCAGCAGTGAAGCGTTAGCGGGAGGGCCCTACAATGAGCAGTTCTTC.

The J gene is TRBJ2-1, the V gene TRBV4-1, with TRBD2 identical over 9 bases. The V segment lost 3 bases and the J segment 0 bases; nucleotides outside the gene matches: 6. From germline, CDR1 is MGHRA and CDR2 YSYEKL. The length of the CDR3 is 17 residues. The CDR3 DNA is TGCGCCAGCAGCCACGTCCTTAGCGGGAGCTCCTACAATGAGCAGTTCTTC. It codes for CASSHVLSGSSYNEQFF.

Here the CDR3 reads CASDDRGGTDTQYF. DNA for the CDR3: TGTGCCAGCGACGACAGGGGTGGCACAGATACGCAGTATTTT. J is TRBJ2-3 and V is TRBV6-1; 8 positions match TRBD1. CDR1 is MNHNS, CDR2 SASEGT, per germline. V lost 8 bases and J lost 1; bases outside the gene matches: 5. The CDR3 totals 14 residues.

Only a few counts were recorded for this clone. This chain connects TRBV28 to TRBJ2-7, with TRBD1 matching over 9 bases. The germline V gene encodes CDR1 MDHEN and CDR2 SYDVKM. The CDR3 has 14 residues. With V trimmed by 5 bases and J by 11 bases, 13 bases remained unmatched. The DNA of the CDR3 is TGTGCCAGCAGTCTCCCGGGACAGGGACTGAGCGAGTACTTC. This encodes CASSLPGQGLSEYF.

J is TRBJ1-6 and V is TRBV30; unclear D gene. Germline values: CDR1 GTSNPN, CDR2 SVGIG (reference sequence). V lost 1 base and J lost 0, with 7 bases in between. There are 15 residues in the CDR3. The CDR3 sequence is CAWSGVNSYNSPLHF. The CDR3 DNA reads TGTGCCTGGAGTGGAGTTAACTCCTATAATTCACCCCTCCACTTT.

V gene TRBV29-1 combines with J gene TRBJ1-1; D is undetermined. From germline, CDR1 is SQVTM and CDR2 ANQGSEA. The CDR3 has 11 residues. Trimming removed 7 bases at V and 6 bases at J, with 12 bases between. This chain's CDR3 is CSAPGGPEAFF. The CDR3, as DNA: TGCAGCGCCCCGGGAGGGCCTGAAGCTTTCTTT.

V usage is TRBV28 and J usage is TRBJ1-5; 8 bases are shared with TRBD1. Per the germline V gene, CDR1 is MDHEN and CDR2 is SYDVKM. This CDR3 is 16 amino acids long. V trimming: 5 bases; J trimming: 0 bases; junction bases outside the gene matches: 6. The CDR3, as DNA: TGTGCCAGCAGTCCAGGGGGCATCCTTAGCAATCAGCCCCAGCATTTT. The encoded protein is CASSPGGILSNQPQHF.

V is TRBV30 and J is TRBJ2-7, with a possible D match to TRBD1 (6 bases). CDR3 size: 13 residues. Germline V gene sequence: CDR1 GTSNPN, CDR2 SVGIG (reference sequence). Trimming took 1 base from V and 6 from J, leaving 13 bases between them. CDR3 loop: CAWSEQGSREQYF. As DNA, the CDR3 is TGTGCCTGGAGTGAACAGGGTTCACGCGAGCAGTACTTC.

The chain joins TRBV18 to TRBJ2-7; 8 bases are shared with TRBD2. The germline V gene encodes CDR1 KGHSH and CDR2 LQKENI. Germline trimming cut 1 base from V and 6 bases from J; bases unmatched to any gene: 8. This CDR3 comprises 15 residues. The DNA of the CDR3 is TGTGCCAGCTCACCACGTTCGGGGGGACTAGGCGAGCAGTACTTC. Its protein product is CASSPRSGGLGEQYF. The variable domain in full, with the rest retrieved from reference TRBV18 and TRBJ2-7, is NAGVMQNPRHLVRRRGQEARLRCSPMKGHSHVYWYRQLPEEGLKFMVYLQKENIIDESGMPKERFSAEFPKEGPSILRIQQVVRGDSAAYFCASSPRSGGLGEQYFGPGTRLTVT.

The count of this clone is one. J is TRBJ2-3 and V is TRBV4-2, with 16 bases identical to TRBD2. J gave up 4 bases and V 5 bases, and 6 bases lay outside the gene matches. Per germline, CDR1 LGHNA and CDR2 YNFKEQ. This CDR3 comprises 17 residues. The CDR3 region is CASSVSGTSGRADTQYF. The CDR3 coding sequence is TGTGCCAGCAGCGTATCCGGGACTAGCGGGAGGGCAGATACGCAGTATTTT.

In nucleotides, the CDR3 is TGTGCCAGCAGCCAGGGACAGGGGGCCACTTTCTTT. Its protein is CASSQGQGATFF. V gene TRBV7-3 combines with J gene TRBJ1-1; 12 nucleotides align to TRBD1. The V segment lost 5 bases and the J segment 12 bases; nucleotides outside the gene matches: 4. The CDR3 spans 12 residues. CDR1 SGHTA and CDR2 FQGTGA come from the germline V gene.

The V call is TRBV6-1, the J call TRBJ1-5; no firm D call. There are 13 residues in the CDR3. Trimming took 6 bases from V and 5 from J, leaving 11 bases between them. The germline V gene has CDR1 MNHNS and CDR2 SASEGT. In DNA form, the CDR3 reads TGTGCCAGCAGCCACAAAGGTGATCAGCCCCAGCATTTT. Residues: CASSHKGDQPQHF.

The V call is TRBV7-9, the J call TRBJ2-1, with TRBD2 matching over 8 bases. This CDR3 region has 16 residues. Looked up from germline, CDR1 is SEHNR and CDR2 is FQNEAQ (reference sequence). V was pared by 2 bases and J by 6 bases, with 9 bases of the junction left unmatched. CDR3 residues: CASSLKRRLAGNEQFF. DNA for the CDR3: TGTGCCAGCAGCTTAAAACGTAGGCTAGCGGGCAATGAGCAGTTCTTC.

This clone appeared a single time. The rearrangement joins TRBV6-6 to TRBJ2-7, with D possibly called TRBD1 or TRBD2 (5 bases each). Germline assignment: CDR1 MNHNY and CDR2 SVGAGI (reference sequence). The ends were cut back, 2 bases at V and 1 base at J, with 9 bases in the middle. This CDR3 is built from 14 residues. Here the CDR3 DNA reads TGTGCCAGCAGTTACGGGGACGGATCCTACGAGCAGTACTTC. Protein product: CASSYGDGSYEQYF.

The chain has TRBV9 and TRBJ2-2, with a weak D call TRBD2 (6 bases). CDR1 is SGDLS, CDR2 YYNGEE, per germline. The V end was cut by 2 bases, the J end by 4 bases, with 9 bases between. The CDR3 is 14 amino acids. The CDR3 is CASSVQGGTGELFF. Here the CDR3 DNA reads TGTGCCAGCAGCGTGCAGGGAGGCACCGGGGAGCTGTTTTTT.

The chain employs TRBV2 and TRBJ2-2; the match to TRBD1 covers 7 bases. Germline assignment: CDR1 SNHLY and CDR2 FYNNEI. Trimming cost V 8 bases and J 1 base; bases outside gene matches: 1. This CDR3 region has 13 residues. As DNA, the CDR3 is TGTGCCAGCGGGACAGTGAACACCGGGGAGCTGTTTTTT. The encoded protein is CASGTVNTGELFF.